This T cell receptor beta chain was observed in a study of T cells in Graves' hyperthyroidism and ophthalmopathy. Overall study findings and caveats: Ophthalmopathy was predicted by the model a median of approximately 6 months ahead of onset.

There were TCR beta CDR3 regions amplified from RNA transcripts. The HTBI primer set was used in a first-round RT-PCR of the TCR CDR3. TCRdb reprocessed the multiplex PCR reads via MiXCR and lists one record per CDR3 protein. Among hundreds of thousands of distinct CDR3 sequences listed, roughly a third were seen once. Only a few counts were recorded for this clonotype. The antigen is undetermined. This CDR3 is 16 amino acids long. Germline V lookup: CDR1 SGHNT, CDR2 YYREEE (reference sequence). The V gene end was trimmed by 4 bases and the J gene end by 4 bases; junction bases not matched to a gene: 5.

The rearrangement uses TRBV5-4 and TRBJ2-2; 12 nucleotides match TRBD2. Material: blood. The sequence was collected from a woman in her forties with Graves' hyperthyroidism. The CDR3 here is CASSGLAGGGTGELFF. The CDR3 DNA reads TGTGCCAGCAGCGGCCTAGCGGGAGGGGGCACCGGGGAGCTGTTTTTT.